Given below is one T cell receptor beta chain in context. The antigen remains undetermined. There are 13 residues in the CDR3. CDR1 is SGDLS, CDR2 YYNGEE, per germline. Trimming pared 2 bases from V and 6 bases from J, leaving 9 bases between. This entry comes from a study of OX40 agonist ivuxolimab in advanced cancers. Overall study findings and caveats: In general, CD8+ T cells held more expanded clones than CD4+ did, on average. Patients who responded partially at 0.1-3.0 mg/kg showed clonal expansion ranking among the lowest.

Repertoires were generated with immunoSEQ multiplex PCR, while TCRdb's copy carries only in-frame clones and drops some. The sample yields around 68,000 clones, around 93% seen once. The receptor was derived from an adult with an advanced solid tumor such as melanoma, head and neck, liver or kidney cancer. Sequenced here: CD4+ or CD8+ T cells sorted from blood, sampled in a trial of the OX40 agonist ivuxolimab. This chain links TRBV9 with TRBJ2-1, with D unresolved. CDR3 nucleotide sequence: TGTGCCAGCAGCGTCCCTCCCCTCAATGAGCAGTTCTTC. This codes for CASSVPPLNEQFF.